This T cell receptor beta chain was identified in a study of control samples from healthy donors and cancer patients. This clone was observed a single time. Between the trimmed V and J ends, which lost 0 bases and 3 bases, there was a span of 5 bases. The CDR3 contains 13 residues. CDR1 and CDR2 (germline): MGHRA, YSYEKL. Clones were sequenced by immunoSEQ multiplex PCR, and TCRdb holds only the in-frame ones, with some missing. The data show approximately 150,000 clones, with 85% to 95% seen just once and about 12% held by the top ten. The TCR sequence derives from a man aged 40-49 years in good health. The sequencing input was blood. The chain joins TRBV4-1 to TRBJ1-2; maybe TRBD1 (5 bases). The chain's CDR3 is CASSQDRDYGYTF. CDR3 nucleotide sequence: TGCGCCAGCAGCCAAGACAGGGACTATGGCTACACCTTC.